The TCR beta chain under discussion was sequenced for a study of T-cell reconstitution after alpha-beta-depleted transplantation in children. CDR1 MNHEY and CDR2 SMNVEV come from the germline V gene (reference sequence). Trimming left V 8 bases short and J 3 bases short, with 11 bases between. There are 13 residues in the CDR3. Molecular barcoding with unique molecular identifiers was used for the TCRbeta library. TCRdb redid the calling of the PCR reads with MiXCR, one entry per CDR3 protein. The sample yields approximately 590,000 distinct CDR3 sequences, 10% to 13% seen once. V and J are TRBV27 and TRBJ1-5, with unresolved D. This TCR derives from a human donor who donated a stem cell graft to a child with acute myeloid leukemia. The sequenced sample was PBMCs from the stem cell graft donor, obtained from the stem cell graft. CDR3 bases: TGTGCCAGCCGGTGGAGGGCCAATCAGCCCCAGCATTTT. This encodes CASRWRANQPQHF.